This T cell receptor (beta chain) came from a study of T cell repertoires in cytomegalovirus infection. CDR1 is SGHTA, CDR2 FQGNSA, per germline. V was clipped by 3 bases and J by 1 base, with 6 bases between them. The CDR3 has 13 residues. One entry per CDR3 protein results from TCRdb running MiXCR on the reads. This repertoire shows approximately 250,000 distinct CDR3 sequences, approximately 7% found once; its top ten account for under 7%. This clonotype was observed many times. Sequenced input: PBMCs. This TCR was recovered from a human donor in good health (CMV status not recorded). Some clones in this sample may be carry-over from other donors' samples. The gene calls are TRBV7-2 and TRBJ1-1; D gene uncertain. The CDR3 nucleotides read TGTGCCAGCAGCTTGCACAGGAACACTGAAGCTTTCTTT. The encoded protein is CASSLHRNTEAFF.